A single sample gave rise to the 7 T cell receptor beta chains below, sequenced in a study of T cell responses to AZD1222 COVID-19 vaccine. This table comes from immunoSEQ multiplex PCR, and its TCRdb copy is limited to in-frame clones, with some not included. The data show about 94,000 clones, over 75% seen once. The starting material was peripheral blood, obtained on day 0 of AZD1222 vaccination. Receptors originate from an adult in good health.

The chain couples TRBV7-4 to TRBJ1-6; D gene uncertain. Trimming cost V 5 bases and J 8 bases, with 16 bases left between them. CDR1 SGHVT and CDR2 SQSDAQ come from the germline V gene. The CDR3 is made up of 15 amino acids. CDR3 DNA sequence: TGTGCCAGCAGCCTGCGTATACGTAATTATTCACCCCTCCACTTT. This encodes CASSLRIRNYSPLHF. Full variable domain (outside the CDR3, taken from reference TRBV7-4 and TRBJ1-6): GAGVSQSPRYKVAKRGRDVALRCDSISGHVTLYWYRQTLGQGSEVLTYSQSDAQRDKSGRPSGRFSAERPERSVSTLKIQRTEQGDSAVYLCASSLRIRNYSPLHFGNGTRLTVT.

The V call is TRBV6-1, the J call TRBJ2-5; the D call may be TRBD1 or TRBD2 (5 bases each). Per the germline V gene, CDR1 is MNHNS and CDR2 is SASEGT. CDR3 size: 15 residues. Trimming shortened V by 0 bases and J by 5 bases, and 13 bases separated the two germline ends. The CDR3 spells CASSEALSWGETQYF. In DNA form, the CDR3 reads TGTGCCAGCAGTGAAGCATTAAGCTGGGGGGAGACCCAGTACTTC.

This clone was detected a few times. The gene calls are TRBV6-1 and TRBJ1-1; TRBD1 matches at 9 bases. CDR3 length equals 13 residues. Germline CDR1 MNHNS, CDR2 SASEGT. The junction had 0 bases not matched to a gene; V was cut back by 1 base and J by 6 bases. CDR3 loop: CASSEGDRAEAFF. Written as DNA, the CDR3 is TGTGCCAGCAGTGAAGGGGACAGGGCTGAAGCTTTCTTT.

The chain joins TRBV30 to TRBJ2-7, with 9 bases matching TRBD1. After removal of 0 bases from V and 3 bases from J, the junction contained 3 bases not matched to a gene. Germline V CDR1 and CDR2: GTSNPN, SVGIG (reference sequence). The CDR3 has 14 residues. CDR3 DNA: TGTGCCTGGAGTGTACAGGACAGGGGCTACGAGCAGTACTTC. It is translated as CAWSVQDRGYEQYF.

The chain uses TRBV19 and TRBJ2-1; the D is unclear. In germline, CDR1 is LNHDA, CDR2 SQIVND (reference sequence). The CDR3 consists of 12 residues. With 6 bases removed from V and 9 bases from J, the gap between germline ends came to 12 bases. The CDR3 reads CASSPLGGEQFF. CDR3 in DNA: TGTGCCAGTAGCCCCTTGGGTGGTGAGCAGTTCTTC. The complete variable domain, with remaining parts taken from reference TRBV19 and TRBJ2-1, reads DGGITQSPKYLFRKEGQNVTLSCEQNLNHDAMYWYRQDPGQGLRLIYYSQIVNDFQKGDIAEGYSVSREKKESFPLTVTSAQKNPTAFYLCASSPLGGEQFFGPGTRLTVL.

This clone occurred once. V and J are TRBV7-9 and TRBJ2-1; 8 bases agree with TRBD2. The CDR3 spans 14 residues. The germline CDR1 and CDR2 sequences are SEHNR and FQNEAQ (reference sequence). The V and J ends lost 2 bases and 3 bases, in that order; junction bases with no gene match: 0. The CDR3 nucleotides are TGTGCCAGCAGCTTAAGCGGGGGCTACAATGAGCAGTTCTTC. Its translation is CASSLSGGYNEQFF.

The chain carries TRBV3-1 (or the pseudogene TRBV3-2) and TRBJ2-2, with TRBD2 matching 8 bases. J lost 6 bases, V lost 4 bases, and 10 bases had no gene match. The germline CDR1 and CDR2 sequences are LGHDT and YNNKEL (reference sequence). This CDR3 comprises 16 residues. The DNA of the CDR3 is TGTGCCAGCAGCCCCAGGCGGGGGGCCCGACCCGGGGAGCTGTTTTTT. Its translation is CASSPRRGARPGELFF.